This TCR beta chain was obtained from a study of blood T cell repertoires in COVID-19. Per the original data handling: Nucleated cell counts were estimated from reference gene primer amplification. TCRdb's copy holds only in-frame clones and misses some; the assay was immunoSEQ multiplex PCR. The V and J calls and clone size were taken over from that table, and D and trimming were inferred from the DNA. The sample lists about 94,000 clones; roughly 84% were seen once. CDR3 length: 13 residues. Germline-derived CDR1 and CDR2 are SGHNT and YENEEA. The germline V and J ends were trimmed by 3 bases and 2 bases, with 8 bases remaining between them.

V is TRBV11-3 and J is TRBJ2-7; D is uncertain. This TCR was sampled from a woman older than 75 with acute or convalescent COVID-19. The sequenced sample consisted of peripheral blood. The CDR3, as DNA: TGTGCCAGCAGCTTTGGCGGAACCTACGAGCAGTACTTC. Amino acid sequence: CASSFGGTYEQYF.